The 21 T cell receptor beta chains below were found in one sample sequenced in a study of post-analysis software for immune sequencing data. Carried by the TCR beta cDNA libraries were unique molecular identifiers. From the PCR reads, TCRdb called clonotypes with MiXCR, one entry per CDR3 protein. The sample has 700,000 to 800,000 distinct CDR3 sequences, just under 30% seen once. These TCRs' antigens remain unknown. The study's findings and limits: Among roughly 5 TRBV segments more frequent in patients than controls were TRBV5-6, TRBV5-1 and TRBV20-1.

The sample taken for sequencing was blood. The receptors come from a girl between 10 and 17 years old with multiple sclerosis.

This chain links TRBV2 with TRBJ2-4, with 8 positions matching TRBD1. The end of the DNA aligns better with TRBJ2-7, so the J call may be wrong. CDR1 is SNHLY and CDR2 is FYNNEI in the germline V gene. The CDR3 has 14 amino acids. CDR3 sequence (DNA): TGTGCCAGCAGTAAGCGGACAGGGCGTCACGAGCAGTACTTC. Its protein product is CASSKRTGRHEQYF.

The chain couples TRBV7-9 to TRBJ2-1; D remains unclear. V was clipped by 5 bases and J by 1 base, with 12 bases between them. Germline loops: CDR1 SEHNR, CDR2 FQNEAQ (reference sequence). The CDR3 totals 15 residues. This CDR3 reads CASSQMVGSYNEQFF. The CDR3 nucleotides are TGTGCCAGCAGCCAAATGGTGGGTTCCTACAATGAGCAGTTCTTC.

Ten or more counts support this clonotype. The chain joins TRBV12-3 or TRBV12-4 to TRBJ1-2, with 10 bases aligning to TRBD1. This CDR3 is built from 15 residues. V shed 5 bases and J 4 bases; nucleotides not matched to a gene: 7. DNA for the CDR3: TGTGCCAGCAGTGCCGGGACAGGGGTTTCCTATGGCTACACCTTC. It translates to CASSAGTGVSYGYTF.

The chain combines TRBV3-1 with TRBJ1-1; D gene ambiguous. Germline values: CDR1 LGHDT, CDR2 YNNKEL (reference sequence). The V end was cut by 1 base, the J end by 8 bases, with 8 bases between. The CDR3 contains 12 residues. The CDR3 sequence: CASSQVEQEAFF. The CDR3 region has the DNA TGTGCCAGCAGCCAAGTCGAACAGGAAGCTTTCTTT. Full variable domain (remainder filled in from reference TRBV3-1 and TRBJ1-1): DTAVSQTPKYLVTQMGNDKSIKCEQNLGHDTMYWYKQDSKKFLKIMFSYNNKELIINETVPNRFSPKSPDKAHLNLHINSLELGDSAVYFCASSQVEQEAFFGQGTRLTVV.

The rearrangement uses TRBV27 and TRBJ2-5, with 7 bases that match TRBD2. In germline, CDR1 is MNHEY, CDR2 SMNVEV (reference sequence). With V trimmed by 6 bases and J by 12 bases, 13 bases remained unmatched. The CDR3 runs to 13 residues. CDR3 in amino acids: CASRNNRLAGEYF. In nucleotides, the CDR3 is TGTGCCAGCAGGAACAACCGGCTCGCGGGGGAGTACTTC.

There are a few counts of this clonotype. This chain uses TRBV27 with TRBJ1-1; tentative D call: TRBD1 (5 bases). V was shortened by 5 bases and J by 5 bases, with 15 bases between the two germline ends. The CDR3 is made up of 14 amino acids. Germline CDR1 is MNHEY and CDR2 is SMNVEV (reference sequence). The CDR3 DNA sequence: TGTGCCAGCAGTCCCCGACAGTCACGGACTGAAGCTTTCTTT. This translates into CASSPRQSRTEAFF.

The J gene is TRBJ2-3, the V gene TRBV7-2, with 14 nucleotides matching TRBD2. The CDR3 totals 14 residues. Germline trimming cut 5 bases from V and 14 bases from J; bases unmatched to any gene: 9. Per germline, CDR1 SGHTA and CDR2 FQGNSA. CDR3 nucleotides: TGTGCCAGCAGCCCCACCGGGACTAGCGGGAGTTGGTATTTT. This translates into CASSPTGTSGSWYF.

CDR3 nucleotide sequence: TGTGCCATCAGTGATCCAGGGGGGTATCAGCCCCAGCATTTT. This encodes CAISDPGGYQPQHF. The rearrangement joins TRBV10-3 to TRBJ1-5, with 7 bases lining up with TRBD1. The CDR3 is 14 residues long. Germline V gives CDR1 ENHRY, CDR2 SYGVKD. V lost 3 bases and J lost 5; bases outside the gene matches: 4.

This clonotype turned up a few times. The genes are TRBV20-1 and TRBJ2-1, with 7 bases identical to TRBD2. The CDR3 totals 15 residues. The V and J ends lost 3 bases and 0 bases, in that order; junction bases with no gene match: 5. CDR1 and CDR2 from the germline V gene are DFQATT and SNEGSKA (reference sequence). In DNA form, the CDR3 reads TGCAGTGCTAGTCGGCGGGAGCCCTCCTACAATGAGCAGTTCTTC. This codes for CSASRREPSYNEQFF.

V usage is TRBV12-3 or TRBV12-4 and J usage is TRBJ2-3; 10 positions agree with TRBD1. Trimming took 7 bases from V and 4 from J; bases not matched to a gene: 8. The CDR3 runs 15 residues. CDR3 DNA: TGTGCCAGCACTTGGGACAGGGGCTCGGCAGATACGCAGTATTTT. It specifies CASTWDRGSADTQYF.

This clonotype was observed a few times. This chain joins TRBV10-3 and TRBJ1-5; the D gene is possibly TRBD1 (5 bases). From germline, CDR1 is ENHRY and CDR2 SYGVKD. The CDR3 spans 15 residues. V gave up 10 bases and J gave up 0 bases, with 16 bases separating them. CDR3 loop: CATRHDSSSNQPQHF. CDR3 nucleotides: TGTGCCACGAGACATGACAGCTCTAGCAATCAGCCCCAGCATTTT.

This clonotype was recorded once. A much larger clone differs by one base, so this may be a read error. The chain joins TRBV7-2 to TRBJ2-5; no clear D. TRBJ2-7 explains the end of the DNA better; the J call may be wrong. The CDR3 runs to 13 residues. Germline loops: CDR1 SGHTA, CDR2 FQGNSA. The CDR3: CASSLVQAYEQYF. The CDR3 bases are TGTGCCAGCAGCTTAGTCCAGGCTTACGAGCAGTACTTC.

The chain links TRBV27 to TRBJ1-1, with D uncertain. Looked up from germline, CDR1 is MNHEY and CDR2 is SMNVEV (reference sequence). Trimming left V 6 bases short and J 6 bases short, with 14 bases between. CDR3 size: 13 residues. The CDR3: CASSGSGSAEAFF. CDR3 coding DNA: TGTGCCAGCAGCGGGTCCGGATCTGCTGAAGCTTTCTTT.

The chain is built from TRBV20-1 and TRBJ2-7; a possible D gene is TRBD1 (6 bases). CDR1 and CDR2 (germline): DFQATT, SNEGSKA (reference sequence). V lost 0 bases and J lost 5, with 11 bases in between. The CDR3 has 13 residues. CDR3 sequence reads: CSARDTGRHEQYF. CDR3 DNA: TGCAGTGCTAGAGATACAGGGCGGCACGAGCAGTACTTC.

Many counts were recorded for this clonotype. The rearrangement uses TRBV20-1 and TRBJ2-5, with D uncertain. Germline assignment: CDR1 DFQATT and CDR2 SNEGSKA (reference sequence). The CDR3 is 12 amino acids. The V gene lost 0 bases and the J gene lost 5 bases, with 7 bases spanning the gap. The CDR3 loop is CSARDGRETQYF. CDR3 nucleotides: TGCAGTGCTAGAGATGGGCGGGAGACCCAGTACTTC.

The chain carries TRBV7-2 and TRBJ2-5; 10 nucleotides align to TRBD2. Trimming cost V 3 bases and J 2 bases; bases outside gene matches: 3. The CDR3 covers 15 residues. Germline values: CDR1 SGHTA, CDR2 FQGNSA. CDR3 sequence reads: CASSFSGGRQETQYF. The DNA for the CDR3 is TGTGCCAGCAGCTTTAGCGGGGGGCGGCAAGAGACCCAGTACTTC.

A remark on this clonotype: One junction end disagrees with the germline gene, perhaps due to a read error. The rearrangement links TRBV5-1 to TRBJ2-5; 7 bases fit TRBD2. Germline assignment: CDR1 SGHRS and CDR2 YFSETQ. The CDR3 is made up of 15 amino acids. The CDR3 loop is CTSSLGPAGEETQYF. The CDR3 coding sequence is TGCACCAGCAGCTTGGGCCCGGCGGGGGAAGAGACCCAGTACTTC.

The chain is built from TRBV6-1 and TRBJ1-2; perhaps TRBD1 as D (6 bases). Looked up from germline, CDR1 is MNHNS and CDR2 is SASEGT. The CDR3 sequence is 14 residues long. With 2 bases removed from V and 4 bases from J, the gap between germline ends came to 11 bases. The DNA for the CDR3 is TGTGCCAGCAGTGAACGGGGGCGCGGCTATGGCTACACCTTC. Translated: CASSERGRGYGYTF.

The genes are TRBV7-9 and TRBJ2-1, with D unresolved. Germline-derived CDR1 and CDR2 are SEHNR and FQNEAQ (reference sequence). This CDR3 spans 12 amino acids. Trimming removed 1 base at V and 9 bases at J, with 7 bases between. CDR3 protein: CASSLETGEQFF. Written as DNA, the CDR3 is TGTGCCAGCAGCTTAGAGACGGGTGAGCAGTTCTTC.

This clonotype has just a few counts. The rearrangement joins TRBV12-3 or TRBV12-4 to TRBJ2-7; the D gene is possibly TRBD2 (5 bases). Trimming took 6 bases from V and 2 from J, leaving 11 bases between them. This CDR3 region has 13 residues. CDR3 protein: CASRRTGTYEQYF. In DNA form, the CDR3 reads TGTGCCAGCAGGCGGACTGGAACCTACGAGCAGTACTTC.

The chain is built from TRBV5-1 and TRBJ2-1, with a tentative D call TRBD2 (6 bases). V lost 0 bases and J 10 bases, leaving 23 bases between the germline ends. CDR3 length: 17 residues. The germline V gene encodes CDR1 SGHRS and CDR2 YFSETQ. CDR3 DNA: TGCGCCAGCAGCTTGGCCCCCGTAGGCGGGGCCAGAGGGGAGCAGTTCTTC. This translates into CASSLAPVGGARGEQFF.